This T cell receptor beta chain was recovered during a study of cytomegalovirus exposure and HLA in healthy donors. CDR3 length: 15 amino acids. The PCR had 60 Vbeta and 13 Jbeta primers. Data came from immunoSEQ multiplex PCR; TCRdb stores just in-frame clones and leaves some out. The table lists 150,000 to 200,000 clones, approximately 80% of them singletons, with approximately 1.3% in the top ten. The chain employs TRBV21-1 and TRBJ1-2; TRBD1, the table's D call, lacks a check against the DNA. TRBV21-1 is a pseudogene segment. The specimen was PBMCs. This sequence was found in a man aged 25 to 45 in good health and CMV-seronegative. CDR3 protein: CASSGRTGGNYGYTF. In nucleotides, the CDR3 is TGTGCCAGCAGCGGACGGACAGGGGGTAACTATGGCTACACCTTC.